This TCR beta chain was profiled in a study of OX40 agonist ivuxolimab in advanced cancers. As for the study in general: From about 23 to 85 years was the age range, with a mean of roughly 59 years, and approximately 80% were male.

To note about this clone: Its matching antigen is unknown.

Study findings and constraints: Also present in some nonresponders was a low level of normalized T-cell clonal expansion.

Germline trimming cut 11 bases from V and 1 base from J; bases unmatched to any gene: 8. Germline CDR1 is SGHVS and CDR2 is FQNEAQ. CDR3 size: 14 residues. Clones were read by immunoSEQ multiplex PCR, and TCRdb kept only the in-frame ones, dropping some. The data hold 75,000 to 90,000 clones, with 75% to 95% observed a single time. The source of this sequence is an adult with an advanced solid tumor such as melanoma, head and neck, liver or kidney cancer. The V gene is TRBV7-8, the J gene TRBJ2-1; the match to TRBD2 covers 7 bases. This specimen was CD4+ or CD8+ T cells sorted from blood, taken in a trial of the OX40 agonist ivuxolimab. The CDR3 sequence is CAGGDSGSYNEQFF. Written as DNA, the CDR3 is TGTGCCGGGGGGGATAGCGGTTCCTACAATGAGCAGTTCTTC.